The rows below give T cell receptor beta chains drawn from one sample of a study of T-cell reconstitution after alpha-beta-depleted transplantation in children. TCRdb re-called the PCR reads with MiXCR, one entry per CDR3 protein. Of 300,000 to 400,000 distinct CDR3 sequences in the sample, 15% to 20% are singletons; the top ten hold roughly 40%. Specimen: PBMCs, mostly from graft donor cells, collected 360 days after TCRalphabeta/CD19-depleted stem cell transplant. These TCRs come from a male patient aged 2 to 9 who had a stem cell transplant for acute lymphoblastic leukemia, so the T cells may come from the graft donor. The conserved cysteine and the conserved F or W are not part of the CDR3 here. Fields, in order: V gene, clone size, J gene, CDR3 protein. The size field is filled for only some rows; it gives once, few, many or a size class.

>TRBV6-5|-|TRBJ2-7
ASSYALGSGSVYEQY
>TRBV5-6|few|TRBJ2-1
ASTTTTNYNEQF
>TRBV5-1|many|TRBJ1-1
ASSWTDANTEAF
>TRBV5-6|-|TRBJ2-1
ASSLGLAELNEQF
>TRBV4-3|-|TRBJ2-3
ASSQGLNTDTQY
>TRBV20-1|-|TRBJ2-1
SARWEGPRGSF
>TRBV10-3|few|TRBJ2-5
AISGSLAGEFEETQY
>TRBV5-1|many|TRBJ2-1
ASSLAGTANEQF
>TRBV29-1|once|TRBJ2-1
SARTQGNEQF
>TRBV6-2/TRBV6-3|many|TRBJ2-4
ASSYWGKGIQY
>TRBV7-9|-|TRBJ2-1
ASSLLVGTSGRYEQF
>TRBV27|few|TRBJ1-1
ASSSLTGVHEAF
>TRBV3-1|few|TRBJ1-1
ASSQAPGQGNTEAF
>TRBV6-2/TRBV6-3|few|TRBJ2-2
ASSYRLGITGELF
>TRBV28|few|TRBJ1-5
ATLGTGPSNQPQH
>TRBV10-3|few|TRBJ1-2
AVLDSGTSPVLYGYT
>TRBV6-2/TRBV6-3|many|TRBJ2-1
ASSPKNGRHNEQF
>TRBV20-1|few|TRBJ2-2
SAWLAGGRGELF
>TRBV6-2/TRBV6-3|-|TRBJ2-5
ASSYSRFTETQY
>TRBV10-3|few|TRBJ2-5
AISESRTGGQETQY
>TRBV10-3|-|TRBJ2-5
AISRRQRERPQETQY
>TRBV12-3/TRBV12-4|many|TRBJ1-1
ASRDATHTEAF
>TRBV10-3|many|TRBJ2-3
AISDPVSTDTQY
>TRBV5-6|few|TRBJ1-1
ASSSRGLAF
>TRBV30|-|TRBJ2-2
AWSLGVGELF
>TRBV9|few|TRBJ2-5
ASSEGRTGLRETQY
>TRBV28|few|TRBJ2-3
ASSYRGTAF
>TRBV29-1|few|TRBJ2-5
SVETGEGVTQY
>TRBV7-2|-|TRBJ2-1
ASSFELGGVNEQF
>TRBV5-1|-|TRBJ2-7
ASRRPGQGAQEQY
>TRBV7-6|-|TRBJ2-2
ASSLGRELF
>TRBV4-1|many|TRBJ2-1
ASSQVDLLSYNEQF
>TRBV18|many|TRBJ1-1
ASSSQGETEAF
>TRBV28|-|TRBJ2-5
ASSLTLAGGTETQY
>TRBV20-1|-|TRBJ2-7
SATDVTHEQY
>TRBV6-1|many|TRBJ2-1
ASSASSGSYNEQF
>TRBV18|-|TRBJ2-7
ASSPPGLAGTYEQY
>TRBV24-1|-|TRBJ2-3
ATISRDRWDTQY
>TRBV13|many|TRBJ2-1
ASSRLAGYGNEQF
>TRBV12-3/TRBV12-4|few|TRBJ2-2
ASSSFGLANTGELF
>TRBV20-1|many|TRBJ2-2
SARDFGLAGDSWTGELF
>TRBV5-1|-|TRBJ2-7
ASSLGVRGEQY
>TRBV4-2|-|TRBJ2-1
ASSQYIAQGGGEQF
>TRBV7-8|-|TRBJ2-7
ASSHGTYEQY
>TRBV5-5|few|TRBJ1-5
ASSLEVSQPQH
>TRBV12-3/TRBV12-4|many|TRBJ2-4
ASSLAGHKNIQY
>TRBV3-1|-|TRBJ2-5
ASSPAKQAGKETQY
>TRBV7-9|few|TRBJ2-7
ASSLVGGARTYEQY